What follows describes a single T cell receptor (beta chain). This sample was taken from a study of Ad26.COV2.S vaccination and SARS-CoV-2 variants. Across the whole study: Ad26.COV2.S was injected intramuscularly once or twice, 56 days apart.

Profiling relied on immunoSEQ multiplex PCR, and the TCRdb table lists in-frame clones only, not all of them. The sample has about 400,000 clones; approximately 91% are singletons. CDR3 size: 14 residues. Germline CDR1 and CDR2: SEHNR and FQNEAQ (reference sequence). V was pared by 5 bases and J by 3 bases, with 11 bases between. Stated treatment: around 19 received Ad26.COV2.S at low or high dose, single or two shots; about 5 received placebo; per-sample allocation not given. Each sample was drawn 63 days after the first injection (of vaccine or placebo). The TCR comes from a person aged 18-65 years who received the Ad26.COV2.S COVID-19 vaccine or a placebo. This specimen consisted of peripheral blood, obtained in a trial of Ad26.COV2.S vaccine versus placebo. J is TRBJ2-1 and V is TRBV7-9, with D perhaps matching TRBD2 (6 bases). Written as DNA, the CDR3 is TGTGCCAGCAGCCCGGGACTCCTCTACAATGAGCAGTTCTTC. Translated, it gives CASSPGLLYNEQFF.